This T cell receptor (beta chain) was recorded in a study of blood T cell repertoires in COVID-19. Background on the study: The analysed material was cDNA or gDNA that came from T cells, B-cell-depleted T cells, or PBMCs.

Trimming removed 8 bases at V and 2 bases at J, with 13 bases between. Germline V lookup: CDR1 MGHDK, CDR2 SYGVNS. The CDR3 covers 13 residues. Per the original methods: The authors estimated nucleated cell counts from reference gene primer amplification. Assay: immunoSEQ multiplex PCR; the TCRdb copy retains only in-frame clones and omits some. From that table come the V and J calls and clone size; the DNA was used to work out D and trimming. The sample lists 200,000 to 300,000 clones, approximately 87% seen once, with roughly 8.6% in the top ten. This clonotype was obtained from a human donor in a cohort sampled during active COVID-19. The chain couples TRBV25-1 to TRBJ2-7; D is possibly TRBD2 (6 bases). Input material: peripheral blood. The CDR3 spells CASYRDSTYEQYF. CDR3 bases: TGTGCCAGCTATCGGGACTCAACCTACGAGCAGTACTTC.